A single sample gave rise to the 11 T cell receptor beta chains below, sequenced in a study of blood T cells in healthy people across ages. Alongside a J-beta primer mix, a sample-barcoded 5' primer served in a second PCR lasting roughly 7 to 12 cycles. TCRdb re-called the 5' RACE reads through MiXCR, storing one row per CDR3 protein. The sample lists hundreds of thousands of distinct CDR3 sequences, more than 20% occurring once. The data also belong to a second study, concerning T cells of mothers and their children.

Sequenced input: blood. Receptors originate from a boy between 10 and 17 years old in good health.

CDR3 DNA: TGTGCCATCGCCCGTCTAGCGGGGCACAATGAGCAGTTCTTC. Encoded protein: CAIARLAGHNEQFF. This sequence joins TRBV6-2 or TRBV6-3 and TRBJ2-1; 9 nucleotides match TRBD2. CDR1 is MNHEY, CDR2 SVGEGT, per germline. This CDR3 is built from 14 residues. The V segment lost 10 bases and the J segment 5 bases; nucleotides outside the gene matches: 9.

The V and J genes are TRBV15 and TRBJ1-6; D is undetermined. Germline V gene data show CDR1 as LNHNV and CDR2 as YYDKDF (reference sequence). There are 14 residues in the CDR3. Trimming left V 0 bases short and J 7 bases short, with 7 bases between. The CDR3 loop is CATSRDVGNSPLHF. CDR3 DNA: TGTGCCACCAGCAGAGACGTGGGAAATTCACCCCTCCACTTT.

This clonotype was seen a few times. The J gene is TRBJ2-5, the V gene TRBV19; 9 nucleotides match TRBD2. The DNA end is more similar to TRBJ2-1, so the J call may be wrong. Germline V gene data show CDR1 as LNHDA and CDR2 as SQIVND (reference sequence). The CDR3 is 15 residues long. The CDR3 DNA follows: TGTGCCAGTAAGATTATTAGCGGGGGAGTCACTGAGCAGTTCTTC. Its protein is CASKIISGGVTEQFF.

V is TRBV27 and J is TRBJ1-2; no firm D call. The CDR3 consists of 12 residues. Trimming took off 4 bases at V and 4 bases at J, with 7 bases between the two ends. CDR1 and CDR2 from the germline V gene are MNHEY and SMNVEV (reference sequence). CDR3 DNA sequence: TGTGCCAGCAGTTCCTGGCTCTATGGCTACACCTTC. Translating gives CASSSWLYGYTF.

The chain has TRBV19 and TRBJ1-1; 11 nucleotides agree with TRBD1. The CDR3 loop spans 14 amino acids. The V and J ends lost 6 bases and 5 bases, in that order; junction bases with no gene match: 5. Germline V gene data show CDR1 as LNHDA and CDR2 as SQIVND (reference sequence). The CDR3 DNA is TGTGCCAGTAGATGGGGACAGGGGGAAACTGAAGCTTTCTTT. It encodes CASRWGQGETEAFF.

About this clonotype: Sequence at one end of the junction differs from germline and may be a read error. This rearrangement joins TRBV19 to TRBJ2-5; 7 bases map to TRBD1. Germline V CDR1 and CDR2: LNHDA, SQIVND (reference sequence). The CDR3 sequence is 14 residues long. The CDR3 sequence: CATKYRTGQETLYF. The CDR3 region has the DNA TGTGCCACCAAATATCGGACAGGTCAAGAGACCCTGTACTTC. Complete variable domain (other parts from reference TRBV19 and TRBJ2-5): DGGITQSPKYLFRKEGQNVTLSCEQNLNHDAMYWYRQDPGQGLRLIYYSQIVNDFQKGDIAEGYSVSREKKESFPLTVTSAQKNPTAFYLCATKYRTGQETLYFGPGTRLLVL.

J is TRBJ1-2 and V is TRBV20-1; D gene unclear. Germline assignment: CDR1 DFQATT and CDR2 SNEGSKA (reference sequence). Trimming stripped 0 bases from V and 1 base from J, with 9 bases between. The CDR3 runs 14 residues. CDR3 sequence: CSARDGESNYGYTF. For the CDR3, the DNA is TGCAGTGCTAGAGATGGCGAGAGTAACTATGGCTACACCTTC.

This clonotype occurred a few times. The J gene is TRBJ1-5, the V gene TRBV10-3; D possibly corresponds to TRBD1 (6 bases). The ends were cut back, 11 bases at V and 3 bases at J, with 8 bases in the middle. Germline V CDR1 and CDR2: ENHRY, SYGVKD. The CDR3 has 11 residues. CDR3 DNA sequence: TGTGCCGCAGGGGCCAATCAGCCCCAGCATTTT. Its translation is CAAGANQPQHF.

This sequence joins TRBV10-3 and TRBJ1-2; weak D call: TRBD1 (6 bases). V shed 4 bases and J shed 2 bases, with 14 bases lying between them. The CDR3 consists of 15 residues. Germline CDR1 and CDR2: ENHRY and SYGVKD. The CDR3 sequence: CAISGGGRTNYGYTF. Written as DNA, the CDR3 is TGTGCCATCAGTGGAGGGGGACGGACCAACTATGGCTACACCTTC.

The V call is TRBV6-1, the J call TRBJ2-1, with 7 bases lining up with TRBD2. This CDR3 spans 15 amino acids. From germline, CDR1 is MNHNS and CDR2 SASEGT. J was trimmed by 4 bases and V by 6 bases; bases with no gene match: 9. CDR3 sequence: CASRPPSGPYNEQFF. CDR3 coding DNA: TGTGCCAGCAGACCTCCTAGCGGACCTTACAATGAGCAGTTCTTC.

This rearrangement joins TRBV3-1 to TRBJ2-5; 12 positions match TRBD1. This CDR3 has 16 residues. The junction had 10 bases not matched to a gene; V was cut back by 6 bases and J by 5 bases. The V gene's germline CDR1 is LGHDT and CDR2 YNNKEL (reference sequence). DNA of the CDR3: TGTGCCAGCAGGCCACCGGGACAGGGGGCGCGGGAGACCCAGTACTTC. Protein sequence: CASRPPGQGARETQYF.